Listed here is a single T cell receptor beta chain. Deletions cut 10 bases from V and 1 base from J, with 19 bases between. The CDR3 has 15 residues. Per germline, CDR1 MNHEY and CDR2 SVGAGI. TRAV- and TRBV-specific primers were used for first-strand cDNA, which covered alpha and beta chains. A roughly 19-cycle PCR with a constant-region primer and V-primer adapter amplified TCRs. TCRdb passed the reads through MiXCR, listing each CDR3 protein once. The repertoire holds more than 30,000 distinct CDR3 sequences, with around 50% as singletons. Noted time point: after trial treatment. Treatment noted: LDRT plus nivolumab, ipilimumab, low-dose cyclophosphamide and aspirin (RACIN trial). The data were obtained in a study of low-dose radiotherapy and immunotherapy resistance in tumors.

This chain joins TRBV6-5 and TRBJ1-1, with D possibly being TRBD1 (5 bases). This clonotype was sampled from a male donor with gallbladder cancer. The sequences come from PBMCs, collected after low-dose radiotherapy plus immunotherapy. For the CDR3, the DNA is TGTGCCACCAAACCCGTCGGGACGCAGAACACTGAAGCTTTCTTT. Its protein product is CATKPVGTQNTEAFF.